The sequence of this T cell receptor beta chain was determined in a study of cytomegalovirus exposure and HLA in healthy donors. The PCR made use of 60 Vbeta and 13 Jbeta primers. Assay: immunoSEQ multiplex PCR; the TCRdb copy retains only in-frame clones and omits some. Among 110,000 or so clones listed, under 70% were seen once. V shed 6 bases and J shed 7 bases, with 10 bases lying between them. The V gene's germline CDR1 is DFQATT and CDR2 SNEGSKA (reference sequence). CDR3 size: 11 residues. V and J are TRBV20-1 and TRBJ2-1, with D possibly TRBD2 on 6 matching bases. The sequence was collected from a man aged 18 to 29 in good health and CMV-seropositive. Sequenced material: PBMCs. CDR3 sequence (DNA): TGCAGTGCCGGGCGGGGAAATGAGCAGTTCTTC. Translation gives CSAGRGNEQFF.